The rows below give T cell receptor beta chains drawn from one sample of a study of T cells in Graves' hyperthyroidism and ophthalmopathy. MiXCR, applied by TCRdb to the multiplex PCR reads, yields one record per CDR3 protein. This table has 200,000 to 300,000 distinct CDR3 sequences, over 15% appearing once. Specimen: blood. Receptor source: a woman between 18 and 30 years old with Graves' ophthalmopathy. CDR3s include the opening cysteine and the closing phenylalanine or tryptophan.

J gene | V gene | CDR3 protein
TRBJ2-1 | TRBV24-1 | CATSDLPSGTYNEQFF
TRBJ2-7 | TRBV18 | CASSPATASYEQYF
TRBJ2-7 | TRBV6-6 | CASSYSRDPTYEQYF
TRBJ1-2 | TRBV18 | CASSATGTGDYGYTF
TRBJ2-1 | TRBV20-1 | CSARGSGGSISYNEQFF
TRBJ2-3 | TRBV20-1 | CSAPIRGTTDTQYF
TRBJ2-7 | TRBV10-3 | CAISLAGGPYEQYF
TRBJ2-7 | TRBV7-9 | CASSPGRAVYEQYF
TRBJ1-2 | TRBV6-1 | CASRSDRDGYTF
TRBJ1-2 | TRBV12-3/TRBV12-4 | CASTERGVPGYTF
TRBJ1-1 | TRBV7-9 | CASSSSRIIRQEDTEAFF
TRBJ2-1 | TRBV25-1 | CASSEPPQPGHLKDEQFF
TRBJ2-5 | TRBV7-2 | CASSQAWGNGHQETQYF
TRBJ2-7 | TRBV28 | CASSFFGRGTSGRHSYEQYF
TRBJ2-3 | TRBV6-2/TRBV6-3 | CASRPHSTGTDTQYF
TRBJ2-7 | TRBV18 | CASSPGAVSSYEQYF
TRBJ1-1 | TRBV2 | CASATGMNTEAFF
TRBJ2-4 | TRBV20-1 | CSARWNEGHSNIQYF
TRBJ1-3 | TRBV5-1 | CASSFGENSGNTIYF
TRBJ1-1 | TRBV12-3/TRBV12-4 | CASSHLTGSEAFF
TRBJ2-1 | TRBV14 | CASSADISEQFF
TRBJ1-2 | TRBV28 | CASTTAVYGYTF
TRBJ2-3 | TRBV20-1 | CSVRTSEGTDTQYF
TRBJ2-2 | TRBV11-3 | CARGTGLGTGELFF
TRBJ2-4 | TRBV5-6 | CASSLLQGRGKNIQYF
TRBJ2-1 | TRBV20-1 | CSANSGSKTYNEQFF
TRBJ2-1 | TRBV11-2 | CASSLSGGAYNEQFF
TRBJ1-1 | TRBV6-5 | CASSYSGREAFF
TRBJ2-1 | TRBV7-8 | CASSLGGTSGRNYNEQFF
TRBJ1-6 | TRBV5-1 | CAGSLGTGRAGSPLHF
TRBJ1-1 | TRBV29-1 | CSVPAGTGLSTEAFF
TRBJ1-5 | TRBV15 | CATSSQGVLGNQPQHF
TRBJ2-7 | TRBV20-1 | CSARDDQQGAAYEQYF
TRBJ2-3 | TRBV30 | CAWSGLTSVTDTQYF
TRBJ2-1 | TRBV11-2 | CASSPSERGASYNEQFF
TRBJ1-5 | TRBV20-1 | CSALFQGGQPQHF
TRBJ2-3 | TRBV20-1 | CSAKASGYTDTQYF
TRBJ1-3 | TRBV5-8 | CASSPGPGGNTIYF
TRBJ2-7 | TRBV28 | CASSELGGQSYEQYF
TRBJ2-3 | TRBV19 | CASSIGPTDTQYF
TRBJ2-5 | TRBV5-1 | CASSLDFALAGQETQYF
TRBJ1-2 | TRBV5-1 | CASSSPGQLGYTF
TRBJ1-5 | TRBV12-3/TRBV12-4 | CASSLRAGGNQPQHF
TRBJ2-1 | TRBV6-1 | CASSSTEDVWHEQFF
TRBJ2-1 | TRBV9 | CASSRTSGRVQQFF
TRBJ1-1 | TRBV29-1 | CSVVTGRKAEAFF
TRBJ2-1 | TRBV11-1 | CASRRQPGGYNEQFF
TRBJ2-1 | TRBV28 | CASRLAGANEQFF
TRBJ1-4 | TRBV6-2/TRBV6-3 | CASSEGPTNEKLFF